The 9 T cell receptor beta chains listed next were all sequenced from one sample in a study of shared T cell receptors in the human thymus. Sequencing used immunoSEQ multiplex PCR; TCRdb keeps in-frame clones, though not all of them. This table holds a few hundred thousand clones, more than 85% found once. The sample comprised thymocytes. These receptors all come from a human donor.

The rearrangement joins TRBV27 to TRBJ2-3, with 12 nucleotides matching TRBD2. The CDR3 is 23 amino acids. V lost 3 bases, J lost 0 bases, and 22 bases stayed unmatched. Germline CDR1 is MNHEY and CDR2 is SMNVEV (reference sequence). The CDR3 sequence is CASSFRARGLAGTEPLSTDTQYF. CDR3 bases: TGTGCCAGCAGTTTCAGGGCGCGGGGACTAGCGGGCACGGAGCCGCTTAGCACAGATACGCAGTATTTT.

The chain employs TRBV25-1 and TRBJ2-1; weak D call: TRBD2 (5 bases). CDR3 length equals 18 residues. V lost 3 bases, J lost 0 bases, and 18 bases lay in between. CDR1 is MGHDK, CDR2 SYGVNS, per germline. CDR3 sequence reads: CASSDPGLAPSSYNEQFF. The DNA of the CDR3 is TGTGCCAGCAGTGACCCCGGGTTAGCGCCGAGCTCCTACAATGAGCAGTTCTTC.

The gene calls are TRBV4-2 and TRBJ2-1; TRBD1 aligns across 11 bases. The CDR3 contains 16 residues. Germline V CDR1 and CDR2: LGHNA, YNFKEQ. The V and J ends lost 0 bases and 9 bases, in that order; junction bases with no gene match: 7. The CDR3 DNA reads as TGTGCCAGCAGCCAAGAGGGGACAGGGGGTAACGTTGAGCAGTTCTTC. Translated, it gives CASSQEGTGGNVEQFF.

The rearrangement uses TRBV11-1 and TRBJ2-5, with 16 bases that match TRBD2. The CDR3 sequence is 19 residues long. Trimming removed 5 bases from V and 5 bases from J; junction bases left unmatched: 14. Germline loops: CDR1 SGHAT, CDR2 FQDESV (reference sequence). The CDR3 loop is CASSAPTGTSGRAHETQYF. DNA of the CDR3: TGTGCCAGCAGCGCTCCGACCGGGACTAGCGGGAGGGCCCATGAGACCCAGTACTTC.

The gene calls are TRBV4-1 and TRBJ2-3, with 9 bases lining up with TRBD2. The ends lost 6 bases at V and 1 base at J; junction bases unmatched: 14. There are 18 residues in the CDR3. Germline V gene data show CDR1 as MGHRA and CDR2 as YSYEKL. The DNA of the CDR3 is TGCGCCAGCAGACCCTTTAGCGGGAGCCTCGATGGCACAGATACGCAGTATTTT. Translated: CASRPFSGSLDGTDTQYF.

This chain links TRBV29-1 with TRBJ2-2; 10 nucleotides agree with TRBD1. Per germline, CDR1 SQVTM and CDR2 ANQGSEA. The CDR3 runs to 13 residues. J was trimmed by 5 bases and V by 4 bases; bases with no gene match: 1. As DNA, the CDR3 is TGCAGCGTTGGGACAGGGGGGACCGGGGAGCTGTTTTTT. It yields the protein CSVGTGGTGELFF.

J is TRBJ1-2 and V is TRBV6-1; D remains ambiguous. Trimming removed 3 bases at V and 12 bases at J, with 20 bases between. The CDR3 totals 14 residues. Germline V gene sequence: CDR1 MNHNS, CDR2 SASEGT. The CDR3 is CASSDTAPMLFDTF. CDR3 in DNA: TGTGCCAGCAGTGATACGGCCCCTATGCTTTTCGACACCTTC.

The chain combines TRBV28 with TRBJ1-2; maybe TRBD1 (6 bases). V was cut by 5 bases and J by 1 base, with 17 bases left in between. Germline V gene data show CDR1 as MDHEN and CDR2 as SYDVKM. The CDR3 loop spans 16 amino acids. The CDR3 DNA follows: TGTGCCAGCAGTACAAAACTGCGGACAGTTAACTATGGCTACACCTTC. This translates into CASSTKLRTVNYGYTF.

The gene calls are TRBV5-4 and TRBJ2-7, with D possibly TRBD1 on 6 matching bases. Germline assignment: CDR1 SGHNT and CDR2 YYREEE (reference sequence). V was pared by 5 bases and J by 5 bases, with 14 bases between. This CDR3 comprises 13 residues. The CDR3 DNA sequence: TGTGCCAGCAGTGGACTCCCAGGGGACGAGCAGTACTTC. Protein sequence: CASSGLPGDEQYF.